This T cell receptor (beta chain) originates from a study of cytomegalovirus exposure and HLA in healthy donors. Study findings and constraints: High specificity and sensitivity for cytomegalovirus status were reported for the classifier. Analyses of presence and absence presupposed an approximately uniform sequencing depth across donors.

To note about this clone: The antigen is undetermined.

Both 60 Vbeta primers and 13 Jbeta primers went into the PCR. Authors' processing steps: Around 11 million shared chains were among the roughly 80 million unique TCR beta chains that a later analysis counted. Sequencing used immunoSEQ multiplex PCR; TCRdb keeps in-frame clones, though not all of them. V, J and clone size are those of that table, while D and trimming were read from the DNA. The sample shows approximately 150,000 clones, under 90% of them seen only once. The germline V gene encodes CDR1 SGHDT and CDR2 YYEEEE. The CDR3 is 15 amino acids. V was pared by 1 base and J by 0 bases, with 10 bases between.

The chain is built from TRBV5-6 and TRBJ1-1, with D unresolved. The sequenced sample consisted of PBMCs. This sequence was found in a boy aged 2 to 9 in good health and CMV-seronegative. The CDR3 nucleotides are TGTGCCAGCAGCTTGCACAAAACCATGAACACTGAAGCTTTCTTT. Translation: CASSLHKTMNTEAFF.